This T cell receptor beta chain was recorded in a study of blood T cell repertoires in COVID-19. V lost 5 bases and J lost 0, with 11 bases in between. The germline CDR1 and CDR2 sequences are SGHAT and FQNNGV. This CDR3 is 14 amino acids long. Participants' own reports of clinical history determined their cohort assignment. Each recovered donor of Cohort 3 presented with two negative PCRs, clearance, or symptom resolution. How the authors handled the data: For nucleated cells, counts were estimated from reference gene primer amplification. Only in-frame clones appear in the TCRdb table, and some are missing; sequencing was by immunoSEQ multiplex PCR. D and trimming come from the DNA, and the V and J calls and clone size come from that table. There are about half a million clones in the sample; roughly nine tenths occur only once, and 6.5% to 9.5% lies in the top ten.

The chain carries TRBV11-2 and TRBJ2-7, with D possibly TRBD1 on 6 matching bases. Sample: PBMCs or T cells enriched from blood (not recorded which). This receptor was identified in a woman aged 60-75 years who had recovered from COVID-19. The chain's CDR3 is CASSPGQYSYEQYV. CDR3 DNA sequence: TGTGCCAGCAGCCCCGGACAGTACTCCTACGAGCAGTACGTC.